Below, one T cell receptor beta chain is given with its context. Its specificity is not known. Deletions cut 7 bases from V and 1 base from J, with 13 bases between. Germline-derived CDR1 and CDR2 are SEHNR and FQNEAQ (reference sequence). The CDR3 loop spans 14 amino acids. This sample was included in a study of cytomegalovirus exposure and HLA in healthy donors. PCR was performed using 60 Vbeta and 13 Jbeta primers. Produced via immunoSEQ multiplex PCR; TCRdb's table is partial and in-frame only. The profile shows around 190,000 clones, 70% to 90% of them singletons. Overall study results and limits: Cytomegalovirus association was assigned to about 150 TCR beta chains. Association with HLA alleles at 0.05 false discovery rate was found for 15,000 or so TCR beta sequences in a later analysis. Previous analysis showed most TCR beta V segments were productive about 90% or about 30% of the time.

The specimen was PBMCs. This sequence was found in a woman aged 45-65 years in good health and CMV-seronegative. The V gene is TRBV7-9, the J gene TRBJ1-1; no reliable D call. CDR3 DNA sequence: TGTGCCAGCACCTATTGGACTGCGAACACTGAAGCTTTCTTT. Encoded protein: CASTYWTANTEAFF.